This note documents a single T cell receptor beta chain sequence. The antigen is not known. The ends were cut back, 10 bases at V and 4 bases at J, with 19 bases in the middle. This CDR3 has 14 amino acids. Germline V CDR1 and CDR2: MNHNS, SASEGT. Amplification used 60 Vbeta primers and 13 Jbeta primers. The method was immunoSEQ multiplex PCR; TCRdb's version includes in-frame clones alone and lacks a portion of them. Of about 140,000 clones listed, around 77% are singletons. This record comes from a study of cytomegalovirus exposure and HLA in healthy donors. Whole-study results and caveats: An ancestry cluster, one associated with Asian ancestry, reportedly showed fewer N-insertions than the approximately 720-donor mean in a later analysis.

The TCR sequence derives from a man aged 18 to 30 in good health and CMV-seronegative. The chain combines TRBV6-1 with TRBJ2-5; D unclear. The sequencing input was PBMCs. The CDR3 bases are TGTGCCACCACCCCCCTCGGAGTTGGAGAGACCCAGTACTTC. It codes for CATTPLGVGETQYF.